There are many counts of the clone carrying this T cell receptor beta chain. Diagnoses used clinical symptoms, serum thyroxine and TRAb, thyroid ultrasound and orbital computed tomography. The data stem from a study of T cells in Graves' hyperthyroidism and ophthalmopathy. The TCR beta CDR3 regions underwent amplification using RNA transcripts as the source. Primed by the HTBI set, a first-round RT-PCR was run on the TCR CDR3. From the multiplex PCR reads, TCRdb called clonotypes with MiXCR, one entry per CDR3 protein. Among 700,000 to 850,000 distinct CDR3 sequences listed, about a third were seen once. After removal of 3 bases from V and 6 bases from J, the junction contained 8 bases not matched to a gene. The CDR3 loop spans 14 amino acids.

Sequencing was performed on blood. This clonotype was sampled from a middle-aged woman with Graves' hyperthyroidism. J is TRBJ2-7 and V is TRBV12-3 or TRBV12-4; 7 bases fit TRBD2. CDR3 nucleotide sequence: TGTGCCAGCAGTTTGGGAGGATCGGGGGGCGAGCAGTACTTC. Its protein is CASSLGGSGGEQYF.